These 11 T cell receptor beta chains originate from one sample sequenced in a study of control samples from healthy donors and cancer patients. Profiling relied on immunoSEQ multiplex PCR, and the TCRdb table lists in-frame clones only, not all of them. The data show 230,000 or so clones, with around 94% seen just once and around 1.5% held by the top ten. The sample taken for sequencing was blood. The receptor source for this set is a man aged 50 or older in good health.

This rearrangement joins TRBV18 to TRBJ2-3, with 10 bases matching TRBD2. CDR3 size: 16 residues. The V gene end was trimmed by 4 bases and the J gene end by 2 bases; junction bases not matched to a gene: 6. From germline, CDR1 is KGHSH and CDR2 LQKENI. DNA of the CDR3: TGTGCCAGCTCACTCACTAGCGGGGTTTCCACAGATACGCAGTATTTT. This gives the protein CASSLTSGVSTDTQYF.

This clone was found once. This rearrangement joins TRBV10-1 to TRBJ1-3; unclear D gene. Germline CDR1 reads WNHNN; CDR2 reads SYGVQD (reference sequence). V dropped 3 bases and J dropped 2 bases, with 8 bases sitting between them. CDR3 length: 14 residues. The CDR3 nucleotides are TGCGCCAGCAGTGAAACGGACCCTGGAAACACCATATATTTT. It codes for CASSETDPGNTIYF.

This chain links TRBV11-2 with TRBJ2-7, with 9 bases matching TRBD2. The CDR3 runs 13 residues. CDR1 and CDR2 from the germline V gene are SGHAT and FQNNGV. The V gene end was trimmed by 2 bases and the J gene end by 6 bases; junction bases not matched to a gene: 2. This CDR3 reads CASSLRRGGEQYV. The CDR3 coding sequence is TGTGCCAGCAGCTTACGGCGGGGGGGCGAGCAGTACGTC.

V and J are TRBV5-1 and TRBJ1-6; no clear D. Germline CDR1 SGHRS, CDR2 YFSETQ. V was clipped by 1 base and J by 0 bases, with 8 bases between them. The CDR3 extends over 16 amino acids. The CDR3 reads CASSLYGDSYNSPLHF. Here the CDR3 DNA reads TGCGCCAGCAGCTTGTACGGTGACTCCTATAATTCACCCCTCCACTTT.

The chain is built from TRBV7-9 and TRBJ2-1; D is possibly TRBD1 or TRBD2 (6 bases each). This CDR3 has 13 amino acids. Trimming stripped 11 bases from V and 6 bases from J, with 17 bases between. Per germline, CDR1 SEHNR and CDR2 FQNEAQ (reference sequence). The chain's CDR3 is CAPGAIGGNEQFF. DNA of the CDR3: TGTGCCCCAGGGGCTATCGGGGGCAATGAGCAGTTCTTC.

This sequence joins TRBV3-1 (or the pseudogene TRBV3-2) and TRBJ2-5; TRBD2 matches 10 bases. J gave up 2 bases and V 1 base, and 13 bases lay outside the gene matches. The germline gives CDR1 LGHDT, CDR2 YNNKEL (reference sequence). This CDR3 has 19 residues. CDR3 sequence reads: CASSQVKDRVLAGQETQYF. In DNA form, the CDR3 reads TGTGCCAGCAGCCAAGTAAAGGACAGGGTACTAGCGGGGCAAGAGACCCAGTACTTC.

This clone has just one count. This chain joins TRBV6-5 and TRBJ1-6, with no clear D. V lost 7 bases and J lost 5, with 15 bases in between. The germline V gene encodes CDR1 MNHEY and CDR2 SVGAGI. This CDR3 spans 15 amino acids. This chain's CDR3 is CASKWGTLDNSPLHF. Written as DNA, the CDR3 is TGTGCCAGCAAGTGGGGAACATTAGATAATTCACCCCTCCACTTT.

This rearrangement joins TRBV7-9 to TRBJ2-3, with D unclear. V lost 5 bases and J lost 9, with 12 bases in between. CDR3 length equals 12 residues. Germline V gene lookup returns CDR1 SEHNR and CDR2 FQNEAQ (reference sequence). CDR3 sequence (DNA): TGTGCCAGCAGCCCCGAAGGGATCACGCAGTATTTT. This encodes CASSPEGITQYF.

This chain links TRBV10-1 with TRBJ1-3, with D possibly TRBD1 on 6 matching bases. The CDR3 spans 15 residues. Germline V gene data show CDR1 as WNHNN and CDR2 as SYGVQD (reference sequence). The germline V and J ends were trimmed by 4 bases and 2 bases, with 12 bases remaining between them. The CDR3 coding sequence is TGCGCCAGCAGTGGACAGGCGGGGGCTGGAAACACCATATATTTT. This gives the protein CASSGQAGAGNTIYF.

The V call is TRBV5-1, the J call TRBJ1-1; 10 bases agree with TRBD1. In germline, CDR1 is SGHRS, CDR2 YFSETQ. CDR3 length: 15 residues. J lost 5 bases, V lost 2 bases, and 6 bases had no gene match. CDR3: CASSFSGTGVTEAFF. CDR3 nucleotides: TGCGCCAGCAGCTTCTCCGGGACAGGGGTAACTGAAGCTTTCTTT.

The V and J genes are TRBV7-2 and TRBJ2-1; D perhaps matches TRBD1 (5 bases). This CDR3 contains 14 residues. Germline V CDR1 and CDR2: SGHTA, FQGNSA. With 1 base removed from V and 6 bases from J, the gap between germline ends came to 10 bases. The CDR3 coding sequence is TGTGCCAGCAGCTTAGGGGGCTTCGGCAATGAGCAGTTCTTC. It encodes CASSLGGFGNEQFF.